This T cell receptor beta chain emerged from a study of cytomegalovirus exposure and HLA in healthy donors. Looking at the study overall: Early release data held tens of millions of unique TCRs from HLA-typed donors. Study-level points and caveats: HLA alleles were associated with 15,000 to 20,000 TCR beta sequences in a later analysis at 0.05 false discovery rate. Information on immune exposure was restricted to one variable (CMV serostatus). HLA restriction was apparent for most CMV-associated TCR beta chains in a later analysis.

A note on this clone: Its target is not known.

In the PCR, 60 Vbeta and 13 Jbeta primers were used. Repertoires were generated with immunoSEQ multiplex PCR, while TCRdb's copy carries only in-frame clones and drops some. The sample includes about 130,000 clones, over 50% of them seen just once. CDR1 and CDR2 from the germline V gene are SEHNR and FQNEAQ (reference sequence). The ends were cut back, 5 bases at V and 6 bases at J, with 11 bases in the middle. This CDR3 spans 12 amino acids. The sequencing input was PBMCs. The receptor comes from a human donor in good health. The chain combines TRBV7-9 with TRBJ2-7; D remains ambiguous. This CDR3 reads CASSLSGGEQYF. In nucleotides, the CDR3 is TGTGCCAGCAGCCTCTCGGGTGGCGAGCAGTACTTC. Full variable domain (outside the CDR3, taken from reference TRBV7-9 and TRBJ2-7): DTGVSQNPRHKITKRGQNVTFRCDPISEHNRLYWYRQTLGQGPEFLTYFQNEAQLEKSRLLSDRFSAERPKGSFSTLEIQRTEQGDSAMYLCASSLSGGEQYFGPGTRLTVT.